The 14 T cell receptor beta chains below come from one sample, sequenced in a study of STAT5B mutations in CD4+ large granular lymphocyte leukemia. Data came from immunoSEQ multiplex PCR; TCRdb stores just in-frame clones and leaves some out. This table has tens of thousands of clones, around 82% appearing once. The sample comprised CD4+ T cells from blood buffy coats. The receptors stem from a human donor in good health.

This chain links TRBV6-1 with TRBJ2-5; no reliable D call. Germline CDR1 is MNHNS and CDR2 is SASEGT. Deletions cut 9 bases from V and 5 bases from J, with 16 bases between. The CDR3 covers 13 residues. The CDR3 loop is CASPNPGWETQYF. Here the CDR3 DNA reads TGTGCCAGTCCGAATCCGGGCTGGGAGACCCAGTACTTC.

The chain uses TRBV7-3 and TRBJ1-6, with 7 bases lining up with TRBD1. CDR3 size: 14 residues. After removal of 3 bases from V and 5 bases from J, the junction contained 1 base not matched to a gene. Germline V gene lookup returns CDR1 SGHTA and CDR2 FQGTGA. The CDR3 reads CASSFQGDNSPLHF. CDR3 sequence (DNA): TGTGCCAGCAGCTTTCAGGGGGATAATTCACCCCTCCACTTT.

The CDR3 coding sequence is TGCGCCAGCAGTCTAGCGGGAGAAGCTACGCAGTATTTT. Translating gives CASSLAGEATQYF. The chain joins TRBV4-1 to TRBJ2-3; 10 bases match TRBD2. Per the germline V gene, CDR1 is MGHRA and CDR2 is YSYEKL. The V segment lost 6 bases and the J segment 8 bases; nucleotides outside the gene matches: 5. This CDR3 is 13 amino acids long.

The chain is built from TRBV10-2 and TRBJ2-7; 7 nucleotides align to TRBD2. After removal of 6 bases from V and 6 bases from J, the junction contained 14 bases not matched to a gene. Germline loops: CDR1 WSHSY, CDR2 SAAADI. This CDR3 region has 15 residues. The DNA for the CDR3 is TGCGCCAGCAGCCCCGAACTAGCGAGGGTCTTCGAGCAGTACTTC. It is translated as CASSPELARVFEQYF.

The CDR3 here is CSVEPDNSYEQYF. The DNA for the CDR3 is TGCAGCGTCGAACCGGACAACTCCTACGAGCAGTACTTC. J is TRBJ2-7 and V is TRBV29-1; D possibly corresponds to TRBD1 (5 bases). V was cut by 6 bases and J by 0 bases, with 12 bases left in between. CDR3 length: 13 residues. The germline V gene encodes CDR1 SQVTM and CDR2 ANQGSEA.

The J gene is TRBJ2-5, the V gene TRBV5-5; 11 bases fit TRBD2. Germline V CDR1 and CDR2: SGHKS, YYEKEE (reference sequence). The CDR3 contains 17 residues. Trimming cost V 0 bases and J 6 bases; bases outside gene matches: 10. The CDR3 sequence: CASSLVLSGRDRKTQYF. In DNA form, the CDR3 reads TGTGCCAGCAGCTTGGTGCTTAGCGGGAGGGATAGAAAGACCCAGTACTTC. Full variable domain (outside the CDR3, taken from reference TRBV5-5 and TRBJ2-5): DAGVTQSPTHLIKTRGQQVTLRCSPISGHKSVSWYQQVLGQGPQFIFQYYEKEERGRGNFPDRFSARQFPNYSSELNVNALLLGDSALYLCASSLVLSGRDRKTQYFGPGTRLLVL.

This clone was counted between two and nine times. CDR3 sequence: CASSLEVGNQPQHF. CDR3 DNA sequence: TGTGCCAGCAGTTTAGAGGTGGGCAATCAGCCCCAGCATTTT. J is TRBJ1-5 and V is TRBV27, with D unresolved. Trimming shortened V by 2 bases and J by 2 bases, and 7 bases separated the two germline ends. The CDR3 consists of 14 residues. CDR1 MNHEY and CDR2 SMNVEV come from the germline V gene (reference sequence).

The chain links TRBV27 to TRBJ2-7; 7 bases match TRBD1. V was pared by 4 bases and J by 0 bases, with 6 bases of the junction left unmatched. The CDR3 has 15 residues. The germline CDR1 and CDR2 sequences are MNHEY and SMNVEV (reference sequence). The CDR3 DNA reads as TGTGCCAGCAGTTCCCCGGGACAGAGCTCCTACGAGCAGTACTTC. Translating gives CASSSPGQSSYEQYF.

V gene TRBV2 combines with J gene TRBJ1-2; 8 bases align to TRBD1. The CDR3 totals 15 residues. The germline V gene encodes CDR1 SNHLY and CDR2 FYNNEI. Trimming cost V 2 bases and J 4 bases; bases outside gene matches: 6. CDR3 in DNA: TGTGCCAGCAGTGAAAACCCGACAGGGGTCTATGGCTACACCTTC. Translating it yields CASSENPTGVYGYTF. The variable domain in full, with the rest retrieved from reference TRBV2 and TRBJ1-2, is EPEVTQTPSHQVTQMGQEVILRCVPISNHLYFYWYRQILGQKVEFLVSFYNNEISEKSEIFDDQFSVERPDGSNFTLKIRSTKLEDSAMYFCASSENPTGVYGYTFGSGTRLTVV.

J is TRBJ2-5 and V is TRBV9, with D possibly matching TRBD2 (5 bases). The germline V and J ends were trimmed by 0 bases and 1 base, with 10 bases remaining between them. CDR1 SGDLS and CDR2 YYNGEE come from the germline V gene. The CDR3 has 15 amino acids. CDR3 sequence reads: CASSVGRGSQETQYF. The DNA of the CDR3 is TGTGCCAGCAGCGTAGGGCGCGGGTCCCAAGAGACCCAGTACTTC.

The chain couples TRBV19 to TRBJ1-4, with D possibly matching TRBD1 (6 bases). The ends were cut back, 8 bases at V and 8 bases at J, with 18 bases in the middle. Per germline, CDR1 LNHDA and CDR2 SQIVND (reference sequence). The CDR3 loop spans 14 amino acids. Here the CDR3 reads CASHETGTREKLFF. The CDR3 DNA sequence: TGTGCCAGTCATGAGACAGGCACAAGGGAAAAACTGTTTTTT.

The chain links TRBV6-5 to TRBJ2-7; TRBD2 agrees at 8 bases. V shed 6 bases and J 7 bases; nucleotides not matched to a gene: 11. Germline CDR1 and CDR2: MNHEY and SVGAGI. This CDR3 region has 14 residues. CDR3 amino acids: CASRPTGGGWEQYF. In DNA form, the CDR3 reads TGTGCCAGCAGACCTACTGGCGGGGGGTGGGAGCAGTACTTC.

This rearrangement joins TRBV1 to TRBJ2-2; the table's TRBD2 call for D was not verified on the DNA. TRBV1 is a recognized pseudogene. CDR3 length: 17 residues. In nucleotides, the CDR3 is TGCACCAGCAGCCAATCCGGGACTAGCGCCAAGACCGGGGAGCTGTTTTTT. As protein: CTSSQSGTSAKTGELFF.

The CDR3 DNA is TGTGCCAGCAGCCCTTGGTTTCTAGGACAGGGTGGTTACGAGCAGTACTTC. It encodes CASSPWFLGQGGYEQYF. V gene TRBV11-2 combines with J gene TRBJ2-7; 8 positions match TRBD1. CDR1 SGHAT and CDR2 FQNNGV come from the germline V gene. The CDR3 runs to 17 residues. Losses at the gene ends were 5 bases for V and 4 bases for J; bases not matched to a gene: 16.